Below are 15 T cell receptor beta chains sequenced from a single sample in a study of T cell changes during pregnancy in multiple sclerosis. Assay used: immunoSEQ multiplex PCR; TCRdb lists only in-frame clones, some missing. This table has some 74,000 clones, roughly 92% appearing once. This specimen consisted of peripheral blood, obtained after pregnancy. Receptors originate from a female donor in good health, enrolled as a control in a pregnancy study.

The gene calls are TRBV6-5 and TRBJ1-1; 9 bases fit TRBD1. From germline, CDR1 is MNHEY and CDR2 SVGAGI. The CDR3 extends over 15 amino acids. V lost 7 bases to trimming and J lost 1 base; unmatched junction nucleotides: 7. For the CDR3, the DNA is TGTGCCAGCAAGCATAGACAGGGGGGGAACACTGAAGCTTTCTTT. Translation gives CASKHRQGGNTEAFF.

This chain joins TRBV30 and TRBJ2-5; possible D gene TRBD2, 5 bases. Germline-derived CDR1 and CDR2 are GTSNPN and SVGIG (reference sequence). Between the trimmed V and J ends, which lost 3 bases and 10 bases, there was a span of 18 bases. The CDR3 length is 13 residues. The DNA of the CDR3 is TGTGCCTGGAGCAAACTAGAAGACGGGGACCAGTACTTC. It yields the protein CAWSKLEDGDQYF.

The chain recombines TRBV28 with TRBJ2-1, with D unresolved. CDR3 length: 12 residues. Trimming removed 5 bases at V and 12 bases at J, with 14 bases between. The germline V gene encodes CDR1 MDHEN and CDR2 SYDVKM. CDR3 sequence: CASSAQERLQFF. In nucleotides, the CDR3 is TGTGCCAGCAGTGCCCAAGAGAGATTGCAGTTCTTC.

The chain employs TRBV5-1 and TRBJ2-7; D gene uncertain. The CDR3 totals 13 residues. V lost 4 bases, J lost 3 bases, and 11 bases lay in between. Germline V gene data show CDR1 as SGHRS and CDR2 as YFSETQ. The CDR3 DNA reads as TGCGCCAGCAGCCCAGCACAGATCTACGAGCAGTACTTC. Protein product: CASSPAQIYEQYF.

The V call is TRBV28, the J call TRBJ1-4, with D possibly being TRBD1 (5 bases). Trimming removed 7 bases at V and 8 bases at J, with 11 bases between. This CDR3 is 12 amino acids long. Germline V CDR1 and CDR2: MDHEN, SYDVKM. In nucleotides, the CDR3 is TGTGCCAGCACCAGGGAAAGGGAAAAACTGTTTTTT. Protein sequence: CASTREREKLFF.

This chain links TRBV5-1 with TRBJ2-1; TRBD2 agrees at 11 bases. This CDR3 region has 15 residues. V trimming: 2 bases; J trimming: 3 bases; junction bases outside the gene matches: 1. Germline CDR1 and CDR2: SGHRS and YFSETQ. The CDR3 DNA follows: TGCGCCAGCAGCTTTAGCGGGGGGGTCTACAATGAGCAGTTCTTC. Its translation: CASSFSGGVYNEQFF.

The chain is built from TRBV5-1 and TRBJ1-6; 9 nucleotides match TRBD1. The CDR3 is 15 amino acids. The junction had 0 bases not matched to a gene; V was cut back by 0 bases and J by 5 bases. Germline V gene sequence: CDR1 SGHRS, CDR2 YFSETQ. DNA for the CDR3: TGCGCCAGCAGCTTGGGACAGGGGGATAATTCACCCCTCCACTTT. Translating it yields CASSLGQGDNSPLHF. Looking up the rest from reference TRBV5-1 and TRBJ1-6 gives the full variable domain: KAGVTQTPRYLIKTRGQQVTLSCSPISGHRSVSWYQQTPGQGLQFLFEYFSETQRNKGNFPGRFSGRQFSNSRSEMNVSTLELGDSALYLCASSLGQGDNSPLHFGNGTRLTVT.

This clone was found a few times. V usage is TRBV5-1 and J usage is TRBJ1-5, with 7 positions matching TRBD1. Germline V CDR1 and CDR2: SGHRS, YFSETQ. This CDR3 has 15 residues. V shed 0 bases, J shed 1 base, and the junction held 1 base outside the gene matches. CDR3 sequence: CASSLGQGSNQPQHF. The CDR3 region has the DNA TGCGCCAGCAGCTTGGGACAGGGCAGCAATCAGCCCCAGCATTTT.

V and J are TRBV28 and TRBJ2-3; 12 nucleotides agree with TRBD2. The CDR3 extends over 18 amino acids. Per the germline V gene, CDR1 is MDHEN and CDR2 is SYDVKM. The trim removed 4 bases at V and 1 base at J, leaving 9 bases unmatched. The CDR3 sequence: CASSSPHWTSGGTDTQYF. CDR3 DNA sequence: TGTGCCAGCAGTTCCCCCCATTGGACTAGCGGGGGCACAGATACGCAGTATTTT.

This CDR3 is CASSQLAGGTDTQYF. The CDR3 DNA follows: TGCGCCAGCAGCCAGTTAGCGGGAGGCACAGATACGCAGTATTTT. The chain uses TRBV4-3 and TRBJ2-3; 9 positions agree with TRBD2. This CDR3 contains 15 residues. The germline CDR1 and CDR2 sequences are LGHNA and YSLEER. The J segment lost 1 base and the V segment lost 3 bases, leaving 2 bases of the junction unmatched.

The chain couples TRBV15 to TRBJ2-3, with 9 bases fitting TRBD1. Germline CDR1 LNHNV, CDR2 YYDKDF (reference sequence). V shed 9 bases and J 4 bases; nucleotides not matched to a gene: 5. The CDR3 extends over 13 amino acids. CDR3 amino acids: CATGDRDADTQYF. The DNA for the CDR3 is TGTGCCACAGGGGACAGGGATGCAGATACGCAGTATTTT.

The rearrangement links TRBV19 to TRBJ1-6; D ambiguous. With 3 bases removed from V and 6 bases from J, the gap between germline ends came to 15 bases. Germline-derived CDR1 and CDR2 are LNHDA and SQIVND (reference sequence). This CDR3 is 16 amino acids long. In DNA form, the CDR3 reads TGTGCCAGTAGTATTAGTAGATCCAACCTTAATTCACCCCTCCACTTT. Translated, it gives CASSISRSNLNSPLHF. Using reference TRBV19 and TRBJ1-6 for the parts outside the CDR3, the full variable domain is DGGITQSPKYLFRKEGQNVTLSCEQNLNHDAMYWYRQDPGQGLRLIYYSQIVNDFQKGDIAEGYSVSREKKESFPLTVTSAQKNPTAFYLCASSISRSNLNSPLHFGNGTRLTVT.

This chain uses TRBV5-5 with TRBJ2-7; D call uncertain. The CDR3 sequence is 14 residues long. The V and J ends lost 0 bases and 1 base respectively, with 8 bases between them. The germline V gene encodes CDR1 SGHKS and CDR2 YYEKEE (reference sequence). In DNA, the CDR3 is TGTGCCAGCAGCTTGGGAGGCGAATCCTACGAGCAGTACTTC. This sequence encodes CASSLGGESYEQYF.

DNA of the CDR3: TGCGCCAGCAGCTTGGTTCTAGCGGGGTCAGATACGCAGTATTTT. Translation gives CASSLVLAGSDTQYF. The rearrangement links TRBV5-1 to TRBJ2-3, with 9 bases fitting TRBD2. The V segment lost 0 bases and the J segment 4 bases; nucleotides outside the gene matches: 3. From germline, CDR1 is SGHRS and CDR2 YFSETQ. The CDR3 contains 15 residues.

CDR3 bases: TGTGCCAGCAGCTCAAGAGCTGGGGAGCTGTTTTTT. Translated: CASSSRAGELFF. This rearrangement joins TRBV16 to TRBJ2-2, with D hard to call. The CDR3 extends over 12 amino acids. With 5 bases removed from V and 8 bases from J, the gap between germline ends came to 9 bases. Germline lookup yields CDR1 KGHSY and CDR2 FQNENV.